This T cell receptor beta chain appears in the sequencing data of a study of CD8+ T cells in alopecia areata. Trimming left V 6 bases short and J 2 bases short, with 11 bases between. This CDR3 comprises 15 residues. Germline-derived CDR1 and CDR2 are LGHNA and YNFKEQ. Reverse transcription of extracted RNA yielded cDNA, which provided the sequencing template. Only in-frame clones appear in the TCRdb table, and some are missing; sequencing was by immunoSEQ multiplex PCR. Counted here are about 210,000 clones, 35% to 45% occurring once; the ten biggest clones make up around 0.48%. Sample treatment: oral pan-JAK inhibitor, 5-10 mg twice daily.

Sequencing was performed on CD4+ T cells sorted from blood, taken around week 30, from a patient treated with tofacitinib. This sequence joins TRBV4-2 and TRBJ2-6; D is possibly TRBD1 or TRBD2 (5 bases each). The receptor's source is a human donor with alopecia areata. As DNA, the CDR3 is TGTGCCAGCAGTGTTTGGGGGACTGGGGCCAACGTCCTGACTTTC. As protein: CASSVWGTGANVLTF.